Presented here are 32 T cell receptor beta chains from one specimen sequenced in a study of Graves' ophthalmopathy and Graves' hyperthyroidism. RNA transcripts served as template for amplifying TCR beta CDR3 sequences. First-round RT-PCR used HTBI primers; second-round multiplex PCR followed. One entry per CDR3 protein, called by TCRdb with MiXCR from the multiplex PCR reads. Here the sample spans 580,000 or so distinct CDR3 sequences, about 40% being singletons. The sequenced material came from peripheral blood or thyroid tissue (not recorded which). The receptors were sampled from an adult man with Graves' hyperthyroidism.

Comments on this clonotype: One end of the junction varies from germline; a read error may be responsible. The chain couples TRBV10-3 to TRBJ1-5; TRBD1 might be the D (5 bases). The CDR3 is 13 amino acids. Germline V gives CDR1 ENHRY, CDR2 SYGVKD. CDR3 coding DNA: TGTGCCAGCAGTTCGGACACCGCAAGGCCCCAGCATTTT. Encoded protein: CASSSDTARPQHF.

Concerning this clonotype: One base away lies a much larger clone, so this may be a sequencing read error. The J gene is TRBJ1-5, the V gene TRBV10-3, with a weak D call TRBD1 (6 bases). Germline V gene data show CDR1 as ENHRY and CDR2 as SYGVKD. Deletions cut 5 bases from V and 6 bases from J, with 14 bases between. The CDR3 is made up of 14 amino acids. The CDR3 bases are TGTGCCATCAGTTACTCGGGGGGCACTCAGCCCCAGCATTTT. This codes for CAISYSGGTQPQHF.

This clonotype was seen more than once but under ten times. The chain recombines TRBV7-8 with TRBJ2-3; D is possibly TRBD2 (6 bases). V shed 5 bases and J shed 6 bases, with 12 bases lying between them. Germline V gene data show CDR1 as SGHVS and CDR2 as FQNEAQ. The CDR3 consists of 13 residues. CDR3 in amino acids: CASSPAGSDTQYF. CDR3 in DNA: TGTGCCAGCAGCCCAGCGGGTTCTGATACGCAGTATTTT. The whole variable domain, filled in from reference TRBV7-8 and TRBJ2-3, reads GAGVSQSPRYKVAKRGQDVALRCDPISGHVSLFWYQQALGQGPEFLTYFQNEAQLDKSGLPSDRFFAERPEGSVSTLKIQRTQQEDSAVYLCASSPAGSDTQYFGPGTRLTVL.

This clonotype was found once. The DNA for the CDR3 is TGCAGTGCTAGGGACGGAGGGCATAGCAATCAGCCCCAGTACTTC. Translated, it gives CSARDGGHSNQPQYF. The rearrangement joins TRBV20-1 to TRBJ2-5, with D possibly being TRBD2 (6 bases). Germline V lookup: CDR1 DFQATT, CDR2 SNEGSKA (reference sequence). This CDR3 contains 15 residues. V lost 3 bases and J 9 bases, leaving 23 bases between the germline ends.

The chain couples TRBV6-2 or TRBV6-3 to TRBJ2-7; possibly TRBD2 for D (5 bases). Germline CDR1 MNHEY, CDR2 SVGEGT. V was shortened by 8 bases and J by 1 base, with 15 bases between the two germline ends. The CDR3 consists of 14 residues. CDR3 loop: CASGSPSNSYEQYF. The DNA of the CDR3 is TGTGCCAGCGGGAGTCCGTCGAATTCCTACGAGCAGTACTTC.

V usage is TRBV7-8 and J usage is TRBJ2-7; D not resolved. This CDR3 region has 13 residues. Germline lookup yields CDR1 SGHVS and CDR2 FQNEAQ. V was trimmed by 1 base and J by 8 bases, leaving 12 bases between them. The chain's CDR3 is CASSLGPGAQQYF. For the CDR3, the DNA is TGTGCCAGCAGCTTAGGCCCAGGAGCCCAGCAGTACTTC.

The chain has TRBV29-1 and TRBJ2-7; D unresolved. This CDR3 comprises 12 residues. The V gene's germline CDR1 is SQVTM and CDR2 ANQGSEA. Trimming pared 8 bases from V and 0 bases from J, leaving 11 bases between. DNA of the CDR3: TGCAGCTATGACGCCCCCTCCTACGAGCAGTACTTC. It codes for CSYDAPSYEQYF.

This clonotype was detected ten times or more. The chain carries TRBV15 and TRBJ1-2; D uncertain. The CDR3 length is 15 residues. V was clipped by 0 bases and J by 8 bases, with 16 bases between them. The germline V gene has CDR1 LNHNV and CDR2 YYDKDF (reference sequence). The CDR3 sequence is CATSRERRTTQGYTF. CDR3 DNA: TGTGCCACCAGCAGAGAGAGGAGGACCACCCAAGGCTACACCTTC. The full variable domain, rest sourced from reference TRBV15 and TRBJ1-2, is DAMVIQNPRYQVTQFGKPVTLSCSQTLNHNVMYWYQQKSSQAPKLLFHYYDKDFNNEADTPDNFQSRRPNTSFCFLDIRSPGLGDTAMYLCATSRERRTTQGYTFGSGTRLTVV.

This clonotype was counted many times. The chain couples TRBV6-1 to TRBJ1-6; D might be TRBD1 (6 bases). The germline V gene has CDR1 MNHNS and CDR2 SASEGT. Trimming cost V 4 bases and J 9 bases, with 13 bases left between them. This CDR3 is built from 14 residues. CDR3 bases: TGTGCCAGCAGTGGGGACAAATGGGCTTCACCCCTCCACTTT. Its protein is CASSGDKWASPLHF.

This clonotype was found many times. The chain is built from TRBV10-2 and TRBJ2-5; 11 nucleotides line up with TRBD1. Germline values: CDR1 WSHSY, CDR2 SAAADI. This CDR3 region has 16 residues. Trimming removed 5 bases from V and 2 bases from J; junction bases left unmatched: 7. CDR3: CASSWRDRGVQETQYF. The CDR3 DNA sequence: TGCGCCAGCAGTTGGCGGGACAGGGGGGTGCAAGAGACCCAGTACTTC.

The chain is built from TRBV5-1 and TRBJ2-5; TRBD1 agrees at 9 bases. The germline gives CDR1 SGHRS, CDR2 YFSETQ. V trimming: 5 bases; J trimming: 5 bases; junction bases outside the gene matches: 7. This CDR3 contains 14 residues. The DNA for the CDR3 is TGCGCCAGCAGTCTACAGGGGGCTTGGGAGACCCAGTACTTC. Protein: CASSLQGAWETQYF.

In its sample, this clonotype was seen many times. In nucleotides, the CDR3 is TGTGCCAGCAGCGGCGGGGGGCCTACCTACGAGCAGTACTTC. Protein product: CASSGGGPTYEQYF. This chain connects TRBV7-8 to TRBJ2-7; 8 nucleotides align to TRBD2. CDR3 size: 14 residues. V trimming: 5 bases; J trimming: 2 bases; junction bases outside the gene matches: 5. Germline loops: CDR1 SGHVS, CDR2 FQNEAQ.

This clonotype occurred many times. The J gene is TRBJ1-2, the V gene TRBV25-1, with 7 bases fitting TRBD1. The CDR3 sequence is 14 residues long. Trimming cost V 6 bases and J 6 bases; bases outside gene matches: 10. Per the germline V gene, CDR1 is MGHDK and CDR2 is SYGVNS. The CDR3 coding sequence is TGTGCCAGCAGGCCTGACAGGGAAAACGATGGCTACACCTTC. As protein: CASRPDRENDGYTF.

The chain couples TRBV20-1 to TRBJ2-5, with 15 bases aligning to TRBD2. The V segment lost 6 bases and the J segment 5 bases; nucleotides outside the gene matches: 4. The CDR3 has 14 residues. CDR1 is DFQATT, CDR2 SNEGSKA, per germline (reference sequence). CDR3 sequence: CSATGTSGRETQYF. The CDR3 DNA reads TGCAGTGCCACCGGGACTAGCGGGAGGGAGACCCAGTACTTC.

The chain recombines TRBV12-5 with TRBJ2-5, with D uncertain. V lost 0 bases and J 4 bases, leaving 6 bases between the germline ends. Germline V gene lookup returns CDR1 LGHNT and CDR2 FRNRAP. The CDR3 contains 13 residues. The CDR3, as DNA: TGTGCTAGTGGTTTGGTACTTGGAGAGACCCAGTACTTC. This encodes CASGLVLGETQYF.

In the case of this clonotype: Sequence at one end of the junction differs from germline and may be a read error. CDR3 nucleotide sequence: TGTGCCAGCAGCTTTCCAGCGGGAGGGAACAATGAAGCTTTCTTT. The encoded protein is CASSFPAGGNNEAFF. The chain carries TRBV7-2 and TRBJ1-1, with D hard to call. Germline CDR1 SGHTA, CDR2 FQGNSA. CDR3 size: 15 residues.

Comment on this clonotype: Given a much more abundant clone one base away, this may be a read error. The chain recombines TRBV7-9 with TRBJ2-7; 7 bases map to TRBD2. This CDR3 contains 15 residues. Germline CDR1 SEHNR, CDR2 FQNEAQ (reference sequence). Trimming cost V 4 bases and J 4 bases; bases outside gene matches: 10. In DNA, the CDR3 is TGTGCCAGCAGCTGGGACTACCAGGACCCTTACGAGCAGTACTTC. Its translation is CASSWDYQDPYEQYF.

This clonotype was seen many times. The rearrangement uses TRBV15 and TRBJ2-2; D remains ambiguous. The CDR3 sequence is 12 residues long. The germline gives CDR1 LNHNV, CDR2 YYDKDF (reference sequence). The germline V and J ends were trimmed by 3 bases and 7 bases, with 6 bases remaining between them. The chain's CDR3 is CATSSQDGELFF. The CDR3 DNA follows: TGTGCCACCAGCAGCCAGGACGGGGAGCTGTTTTTT. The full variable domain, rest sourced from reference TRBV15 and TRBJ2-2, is DAMVIQNPRYQVTQFGKPVTLSCSQTLNHNVMYWYQQKSSQAPKLLFHYYDKDFNNEADTPDNFQSRRPNTSFCFLDIRSPGLGDTAMYLCATSSQDGELFFGEGSRLTVL.

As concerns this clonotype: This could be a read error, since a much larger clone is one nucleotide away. The CDR3 region is CASRDRVGSEASF. In DNA form, the CDR3 reads TGTGCCAGCAGGGACAGGGTAGGGTCTGAAGCTTCCTTT. This rearrangement joins TRBV10-3 to TRBJ1-1; 9 bases agree with TRBD1. Germline CDR1 reads ENHRY; CDR2 reads SYGVKD. The CDR3 runs 13 residues.

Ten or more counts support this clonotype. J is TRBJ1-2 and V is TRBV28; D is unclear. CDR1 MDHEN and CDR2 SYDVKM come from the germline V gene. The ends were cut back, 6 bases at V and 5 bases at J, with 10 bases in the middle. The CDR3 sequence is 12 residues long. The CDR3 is CASSLGGYGYTF. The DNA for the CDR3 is TGTGCCAGCAGCTTAGGAGGGTATGGCTACACCTTC.

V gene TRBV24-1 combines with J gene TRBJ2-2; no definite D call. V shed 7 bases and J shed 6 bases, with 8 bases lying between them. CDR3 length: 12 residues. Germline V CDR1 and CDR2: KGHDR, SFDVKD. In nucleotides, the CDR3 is TGTGCCACCAGCGAGCAACCCGGGGAGCTGTTTTTT. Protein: CATSEQPGELFF.

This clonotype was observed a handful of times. The CDR3: CASSPGGWTVNTGELFF. In DNA form, the CDR3 reads TGTGCCAGCAGCCCTGGAGGTTGGACAGTGAACACCGGGGAGCTGTTTTTT. The chain has TRBV7-2 and TRBJ2-2; D might be TRBD1 (6 bases). CDR1 and CDR2 from the germline V gene are SGHTA and FQGNSA. V lost 5 bases, J lost 1 base, and 17 bases lay in between. This CDR3 is built from 17 residues.

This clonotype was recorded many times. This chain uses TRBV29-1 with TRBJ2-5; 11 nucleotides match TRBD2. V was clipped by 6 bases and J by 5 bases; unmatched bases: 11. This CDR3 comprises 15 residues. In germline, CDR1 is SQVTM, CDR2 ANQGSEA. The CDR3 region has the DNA TGCAGCGTCCTACATAGCGGGGGGGCTGGTGAGACCCAGTACTTC. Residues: CSVLHSGGAGETQYF.

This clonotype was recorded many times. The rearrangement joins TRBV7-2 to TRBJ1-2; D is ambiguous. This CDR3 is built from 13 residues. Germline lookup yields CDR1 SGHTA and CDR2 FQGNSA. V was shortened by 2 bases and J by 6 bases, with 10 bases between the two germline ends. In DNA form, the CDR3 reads TGTGCCAGCAGCTTATGGGGAGACGATGGCTACACCTTC. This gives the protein CASSLWGDDGYTF.

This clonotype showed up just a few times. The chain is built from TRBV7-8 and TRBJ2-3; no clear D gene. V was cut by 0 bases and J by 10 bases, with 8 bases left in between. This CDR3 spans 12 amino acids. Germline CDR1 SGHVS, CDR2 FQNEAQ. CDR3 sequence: CASSLARAAQYF. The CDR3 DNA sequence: TGTGCCAGCAGCTTAGCTAGGGCGGCGCAGTATTTT. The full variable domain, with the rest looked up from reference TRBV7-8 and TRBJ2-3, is GAGVSQSPRYKVAKRGQDVALRCDPISGHVSLFWYQQALGQGPEFLTYFQNEAQLDKSGLPSDRFFAERPEGSVSTLKIQRTQQEDSAVYLCASSLARAAQYFGPGTRLTVL.

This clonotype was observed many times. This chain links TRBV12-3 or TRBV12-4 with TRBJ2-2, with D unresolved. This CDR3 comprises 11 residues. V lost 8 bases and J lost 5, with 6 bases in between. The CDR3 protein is CASERTGELFF. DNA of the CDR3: TGTGCCAGCGAGCGAACCGGGGAGCTGTTTTTT.

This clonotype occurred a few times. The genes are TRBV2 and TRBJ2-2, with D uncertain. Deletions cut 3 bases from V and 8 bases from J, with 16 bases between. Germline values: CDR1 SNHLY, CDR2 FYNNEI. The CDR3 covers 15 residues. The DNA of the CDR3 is TGTGCCAGCAGTGATCTTTGGGGAACTTTGGGGGAGCTGTTTTTT. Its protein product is CASSDLWGTLGELFF.

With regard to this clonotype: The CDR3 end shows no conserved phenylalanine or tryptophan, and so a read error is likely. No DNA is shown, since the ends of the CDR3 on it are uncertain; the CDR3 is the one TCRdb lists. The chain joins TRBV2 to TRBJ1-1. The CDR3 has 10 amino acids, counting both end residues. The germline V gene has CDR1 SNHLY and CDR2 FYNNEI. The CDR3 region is CASSDRKGFY.

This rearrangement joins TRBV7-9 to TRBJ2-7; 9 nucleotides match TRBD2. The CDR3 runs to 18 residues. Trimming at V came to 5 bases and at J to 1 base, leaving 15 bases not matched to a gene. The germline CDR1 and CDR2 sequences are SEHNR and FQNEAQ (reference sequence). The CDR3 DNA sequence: TGTGCCAGCAGCCCCCGGAGACAGTTTAGCGGGGGATCCTACGAGCAGTACTTC. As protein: CASSPRRQFSGGSYEQYF.

The CDR3 is CSLVAGHGEQYF. As DNA, the CDR3 is TGCAGCTTAGTGGCCGGGCACGGCGAGCAGTACTTC. The V gene is TRBV29-1, the J gene TRBJ2-7; D gene uncertain. Deletions cut 8 bases from V and 6 bases from J, with 17 bases between. Germline CDR1 is SQVTM and CDR2 is ANQGSEA. CDR3 length: 12 amino acids.

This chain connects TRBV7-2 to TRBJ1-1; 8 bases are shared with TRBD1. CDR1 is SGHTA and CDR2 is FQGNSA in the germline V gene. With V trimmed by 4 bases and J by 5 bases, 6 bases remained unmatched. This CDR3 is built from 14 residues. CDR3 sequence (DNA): TGTGCCAGCAGCTCCTGGACAGGGTGGACTGAAGCTTTCTTT. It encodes CASSSWTGWTEAFF.

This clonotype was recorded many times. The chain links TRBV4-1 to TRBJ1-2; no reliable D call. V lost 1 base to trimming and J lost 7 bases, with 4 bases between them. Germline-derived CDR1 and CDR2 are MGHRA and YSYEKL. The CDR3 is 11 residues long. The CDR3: CASSQVGGYTF. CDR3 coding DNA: TGCGCCAGCAGCCAAGTCGGTGGCTACACCTTC.